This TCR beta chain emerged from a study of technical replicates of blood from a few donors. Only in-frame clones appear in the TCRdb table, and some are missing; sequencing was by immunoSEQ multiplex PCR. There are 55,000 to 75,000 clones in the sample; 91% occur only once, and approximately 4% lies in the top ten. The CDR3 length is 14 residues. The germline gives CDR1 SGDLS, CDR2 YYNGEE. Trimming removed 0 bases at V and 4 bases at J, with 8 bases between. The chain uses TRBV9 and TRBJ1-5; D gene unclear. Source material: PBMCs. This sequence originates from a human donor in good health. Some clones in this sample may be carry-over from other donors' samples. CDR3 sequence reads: CASSVGERNQPQHF. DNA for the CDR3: TGTGCCAGCAGCGTAGGGGAGAGGAATCAGCCCCAGCATTTT.